Reported below is one TCR beta chain. Antigen: not known. A far larger clone differs by one base, so this is likely a read error. Looked up from germline, CDR1 is MNHEY and CDR2 is SVGAGI. This CDR3 spans 14 amino acids. J lost 9 bases, V lost 6 bases, and 14 bases had no gene match. The sample originates from a study of shared clonotypes between healthy human individuals. Study in general: There were three CD4 naive, three CD4 memory, two CD8 naive and one CD8 memory plates per donor.

Points from the study as a whole: The sharing of about 5% of naive CD4 clonotypes was seen across a handful of donors.

In the authors' methods: ImmunoSEQ gave junction-only sequences without quality scores, so filtering differed. TCRdb's table, derived via immunoSEQ multiplex PCR, lists solely in-frame clones and lacks some. The DNA was the basis for D and trimming; V, J and clone size are from that table. The repertoire holds about 190,000 clones, with approximately 61% as singletons. Sequences were obtained from memory CD4+ T cells sorted from blood. Indicated subset: CD45RA-negative fraction. This sequence was found in a man aged 30 to 45 in good health. This chain connects TRBV6-5 to TRBJ2-7; TRBD2 matches at 7 bases. The CDR3 DNA follows: TGTGCCAGCAGGAAAGGACTAGTGGGTGGCGGGCAGTACTTC. It translates to CASRKGLVGGGQYF.